What follows are 9 T cell receptor beta chains derived from one specimen sequenced in a study of cytomegalovirus exposure and HLA in healthy donors. Measured with immunoSEQ multiplex PCR; TCRdb has only the in-frame clones, and not every one. The sample consists of 65,000 to 75,000 clones, 96% of them appearing once. Sequencing was done on a sample of PBMCs. These receptors originate from a woman aged 18-30 years in good health and CMV-seropositive.

The chain combines TRBV2 with TRBJ1-4; D may be TRBD1 (5 bases). V was shortened by 4 bases and J by 0 bases, with 12 bases between the two germline ends. The germline CDR1 and CDR2 sequences are SNHLY and FYNNEI. The CDR3 has 16 amino acids. The CDR3 region has the DNA TGTGCCAGCAGTGGGGGCAGCGGGGCAACTAATGAAAAACTGTTTTTT. Translation gives CASSGGSGATNEKLFF.

The rearrangement links TRBV5-6 to TRBJ2-2, with 10 bases aligning to TRBD1. CDR1 and CDR2 from the germline V gene are SGHDT and YYEEEE. V lost 2 bases and J lost 3; bases outside the gene matches: 4. The CDR3 length is 16 residues. The CDR3 DNA follows: TGTGCCAGCAGCTTAGACAGGGGGCCCTACACCGGGGAGCTGTTTTTT. Amino acids: CASSLDRGPYTGELFF.

This chain connects TRBV28 to TRBJ2-7; TRBD2 matches 11 bases. From germline, CDR1 is MDHEN and CDR2 SYDVKM. The ends lost 5 bases at V and 0 bases at J; junction bases unmatched: 3. The CDR3 extends over 15 amino acids. The CDR3 loop is CASSLTSGSSYEQYF. CDR3 nucleotides: TGTGCCAGCAGTCTTACTAGCGGGAGCTCCTACGAGCAGTACTTC.

The V and J genes are TRBV7-2 and TRBJ2-7; a possible D gene is TRBD1 (5 bases). Germline values: CDR1 SGHTA, CDR2 FQGNSA. The V and J ends lost 1 base and 6 bases respectively, with 13 bases between them. The CDR3 is made up of 14 amino acids. The CDR3 loop reads CASSLEGILGEQYF. CDR3 coding DNA: TGTGCCAGCAGCTTAGAGGGGATCCTCGGCGAGCAGTACTTC.

The gene calls are TRBV10-3 and TRBJ2-7, with TRBD2 matching over 9 bases. The trim removed 6 bases at V and 3 bases at J, leaving 6 bases unmatched. The CDR3 contains 14 residues. The V gene's germline CDR1 is ENHRY and CDR2 SYGVKD. This chain's CDR3 is CAISRTSASYEQYF. In nucleotides, the CDR3 is TGTGCCATCAGCCGGACTAGCGCGAGCTACGAGCAGTACTTC.

V gene TRBV7-9 combines with J gene TRBJ2-3, with D unclear. The CDR3 is made up of 14 amino acids. The V end lost 1 base, the J end lost 0 bases, and 5 bases lay between the germline ends. The germline CDR1 and CDR2 sequences are SEHNR and FQNEAQ (reference sequence). The CDR3 coding sequence is TGTGCCAGCAGCTTAGTTAGCAGCACAGATACGCAGTATTTT. Translation: CASSLVSSTDTQYF.

The chain recombines TRBV5-6 with TRBJ2-6; tentatively, D is TRBD2 (6 bases). The germline V and J ends were trimmed by 0 bases and 0 bases, with 10 bases remaining between them. In germline, CDR1 is SGHDT, CDR2 YYEEEE. The CDR3 totals 17 residues. Written as DNA, the CDR3 is TGTGCCAGCAGCTTGGAGGGACTCAACTCTGGGGCCAACGTCCTGACTTTC. Its protein product is CASSLEGLNSGANVLTF.

The chain combines TRBV5-5 with TRBJ2-7; 12 bases map to TRBD2. Germline-derived CDR1 and CDR2 are SGHKS and YYEKEE (reference sequence). V lost 0 bases to trimming and J lost 2 bases; unmatched junction nucleotides: 6. There are 17 residues in the CDR3. CDR3 in DNA: TGTGCCAGCAGCTTGGCCCGGCTAGCGGGAGGGCCCTACGAGCAGTACTTC. It codes for CASSLARLAGGPYEQYF.

The chain combines TRBV7-9 with TRBJ1-1; the D gene is possibly TRBD1 (5 bases). Germline assignment: CDR1 SEHNR and CDR2 FQNEAQ (reference sequence). CDR3 length equals 17 residues. Trimming shortened V by 5 bases and J by 4 bases, and 23 bases separated the two germline ends. The CDR3: CASSPPRAGGGGTEAFF. The CDR3 DNA sequence: TGTGCCAGCAGCCCACCCAGGGCCGGGGGTGGAGGCACTGAAGCTTTCTTT.